These 9 T cell receptor beta chains were all obtained from the same sample, sequenced in a study of blood T cell repertoires in COVID-19. Sequencing was performed with immunoSEQ multiplex PCR; in TCRdb, only in-frame clones are kept and a portion is missing. The repertoire holds fewer than 80,000 clones, with around 82% as singletons. The source material was peripheral blood. These receptor sequences come from a man aged 55-75 years with COVID-19, enrolled during active disease.

This chain uses TRBV24-1 with TRBJ1-5, with D tentatively TRBD1 (6 bases). Germline V CDR1 and CDR2: KGHDR, SFDVKD. This CDR3 region has 14 residues. Trimming removed 4 bases at V and 10 bases at J, with 16 bases between. Here the CDR3 reads CATSEGATQAPQHF. The CDR3 nucleotides read TGTGCCACCAGTGAGGGGGCGACCCAGGCACCCCAGCATTTT.

The chain is built from TRBV1 and TRBJ1-1. TRBV1 is assigned pseudogene status. The CDR3 sequence is 16 residues long. This CDR3 reads CTSSSGGLKWDTEAFF. DNA for the CDR3: TGCACCAGCAGCTCCGGAGGGTTGAAATGGGACACTGAAGCTTTCTTT.

The chain joins TRBV12-5 to TRBJ1-1, with a possible D match to TRBD1 (5 bases). V dropped 1 base and J dropped 1 base, with 7 bases sitting between them. The CDR3 spans 14 residues. Germline V gene data show CDR1 as LGHNT and CDR2 as FRNRAP. CDR3 nucleotide sequence: TGTGCTAGTGGTTTGGATGGACAGAACACTGAAGCTTTCTTT. This encodes CASGLDGQNTEAFF.

This clone was seen more than once but under ten times. The rearrangement joins TRBV4-2 to TRBJ2-1; possibly TRBD2 for D (5 bases). This CDR3 spans 14 amino acids. Per the germline V gene, CDR1 is LGHNA and CDR2 is YNFKEQ. V was trimmed by 4 bases and J by 9 bases, leaving 16 bases between them. The CDR3 loop reads CASSPSSTTTEQFF. In DNA form, the CDR3 reads TGTGCCAGCAGCCCCTCGTCGACTACGACTGAGCAGTTCTTC.

The chain joins TRBV5-1 to TRBJ2-7; 11 nucleotides line up with TRBD2. Looked up from germline, CDR1 is SGHRS and CDR2 is YFSETQ. The CDR3 loop spans 16 amino acids. J lost 3 bases, V lost 3 bases, and 8 bases had no gene match. This CDR3 is CASSSHSTSGGYEQYF. The CDR3 nucleotides read TGCGCCAGCAGCTCCCACTCAACTAGCGGGGGCTACGAGCAGTACTTC.

This chain connects TRBV27 to TRBJ2-5; D gene uncertain. Germline-derived CDR1 and CDR2 are MNHEY and SMNVEV (reference sequence). The CDR3 totals 12 residues. V lost 2 bases and J lost 4, with 5 bases in between. CDR3: CASSLRGETQYF. CDR3 DNA sequence: TGTGCCAGCAGTTTAAGAGGAGAGACCCAGTACTTC.

The J gene is TRBJ2-1, the V gene TRBV29-1; possibly TRBD2 for D (5 bases). Trimming took off 4 bases at V and 5 bases at J, with 12 bases between the two ends. The CDR3 spans 13 residues. Germline values: CDR1 SQVTM, CDR2 ANQGSEA. The CDR3 reads CSVGGWVDNEQFF. The CDR3 DNA is TGCAGCGTTGGAGGGTGGGTGGACAATGAGCAGTTCTTC.

V gene TRBV5-6 combines with J gene TRBJ2-7; no definite D call. The CDR3 has 11 residues. From germline, CDR1 is SGHDT and CDR2 YYEEEE. V was cut by 3 bases and J by 4 bases, with 5 bases left in between. DNA of the CDR3: TGTGCCAGCAGCTCATTTTACGAGCAGTACTTC. This translates into CASSSFYEQYF. The complete variable domain, with remaining parts taken from reference TRBV5-6 and TRBJ2-7, reads DAGVTQSPTHLIKTRGQQVTLRCSPKSGHDTVSWYQQALGQGPQFIFQYYEEEERQRGNFPDRFSGHQFPNYSSELNVNALLLGDSALYLCASSSFYEQYFGPGTRLTVT.

The chain is built from TRBV12-5 and TRBJ1-2; D may be TRBD1 (5 bases). This CDR3 comprises 12 residues. In germline, CDR1 is LGHNT, CDR2 FRNRAP. Trimming removed 7 bases from V and 7 bases from J, with 13 bases in between. CDR3 DNA sequence: TGTGCTAGTGCCCGCCGGGGGACTGGCTACACCTTC. As protein: CASARRGTGYTF.